This TCR beta chain derives from a study of tumor-infiltrating lymphocytes in oesophageal squamous cell carcinoma. Trimming removed 1 base at V and 0 bases at J, with 13 bases between. The CDR3 has 17 residues. Germline CDR1 and CDR2: MDHEN and SYDVKM. TCRdb used MiXCR to reprocess the PCR reads, holding one entry per CDR3 protein. This table has 15,000 to 20,000 distinct CDR3 sequences, about 50% appearing once. The clonotype comes from a male donor with esophageal squamous cell carcinoma. Sequenced sample: esophageal tumor tissue. The chain combines TRBV28 with TRBJ2-1; TRBD2 is a possible D gene (5 bases). CDR3 sequence reads: CASSLYPSGSSYNEQFF. Written as DNA, the CDR3 is TGTGCCAGCAGTTTATATCCAAGCGGTAGCTCCTACAATGAGCAGTTCTTC.